Listed here are 14 T cell receptor beta chains from one sample, sequenced in a study of graft-versus-host responses after intestinal transplantation. These TCRs are of unknown antigen specificity. Some clones are missing from TCRdb's copy, which holds only in-frame ones; the method was immunoSEQ multiplex PCR. The sample yields around 120,000 clones, 90% seen once. Sequences were derived from unstimulated CD4+ T cells sorted from spleen or lymph node cells, sampled before intestinal transplant. These receptors were obtained from a human donor who received an intestinal transplant.

This chain uses TRBV28 with TRBJ2-6; no definite D call. The CDR3 runs to 14 residues. V was cut by 3 bases and J by 4 bases, with 7 bases left in between. Germline V CDR1 and CDR2: MDHEN, SYDVKM. The CDR3 protein is CASSFLSGANVLTF. CDR3 nucleotides: TGTGCCAGCAGTTTCCTGAGCGGGGCCAACGTCCTGACTTTC.

The genes are TRBV7-3 and TRBJ2-3; D ambiguous. Germline V gene sequence: CDR1 SGHTA, CDR2 FQGTGA. The germline V and J ends were trimmed by 2 bases and 5 bases, with 11 bases remaining between them. There are 14 residues in the CDR3. Here the CDR3 DNA reads TGTGCCAGCAGCTTAGGCCCAACCCAAGATACGCAGTATTTT. This encodes CASSLGPTQDTQYF.

The chain couples TRBV5-1 to TRBJ2-3, with TRBD2 as a possible D gene (5 bases). The CDR3 is made up of 16 amino acids. Per the germline V gene, CDR1 is SGHRS and CDR2 is YFSETQ. V lost 1 base and J lost 0, with 12 bases in between. CDR3 coding DNA: TGCGCCAGCAGCTTGAGGGCTAGCAAAAGCACAGATACGCAGTATTTT. This encodes CASSLRASKSTDTQYF. Supplemented by reference TRBV5-1 and TRBJ2-3, the full variable domain reads KAGVTQTPRYLIKTRGQQVTLSCSPISGHRSVSWYQQTPGQGLQFLFEYFSETQRNKGNFPGRFSGRQFSNSRSEMNVSTLELGDSALYLCASSLRASKSTDTQYFGPGTRLTVL.

This chain uses TRBV15 with TRBJ2-7; 9 bases are shared with TRBD1. This CDR3 comprises 14 residues. CDR1 is LNHNV, CDR2 YYDKDF, per germline (reference sequence). The ends lost 3 bases at V and 3 bases at J; junction bases unmatched: 3. The DNA for the CDR3 is TGTGCCACCAGCAGGGCGGGACAGGGCTACGAGCAGTACTTC. Protein product: CATSRAGQGYEQYF.

This clone has more than one count but fewer than ten. The V gene is TRBV4-3, the J gene TRBJ1-5; D unresolved. This CDR3 comprises 14 residues. V lost 1 base to trimming and J lost 0 bases, with 4 bases between them. Looked up from germline, CDR1 is LGHNA and CDR2 is YSLEER. The DNA of the CDR3 is TGCGCCAGCAGCCAAGTGTATAGCAATCAGCCCCAGCATTTT. Residues: CASSQVYSNQPQHF.

This chain joins TRBV2 and TRBJ1-6; D not resolved. Germline V CDR1 and CDR2: SNHLY, FYNNEI. The CDR3 sequence is 15 residues long. The V end was cut by 4 bases, the J end by 0 bases, with 7 bases between. The CDR3 region is CASSAPSSYNSPLHF. For the CDR3, the DNA is TGTGCCAGCAGTGCCCCTAGCTCCTATAATTCACCCCTCCACTTT.

V gene TRBV28 combines with J gene TRBJ1-5; 9 bases agree with TRBD1. The ends lost 4 bases at V and 4 bases at J; junction bases unmatched: 5. This CDR3 spans 15 amino acids. Per germline, CDR1 MDHEN and CDR2 SYDVKM. This CDR3 is CASSSTGGGNQPQHF. The CDR3, as DNA: TGTGCCAGCAGTTCAACAGGGGGCGGTAATCAGCCCCAGCATTTT.

The chain links TRBV30 to TRBJ2-7; 7 bases agree with TRBD1. Looked up from germline, CDR1 is GTSNPN and CDR2 is SVGIG (reference sequence). This CDR3 comprises 14 residues. Trimming at V came to 6 bases and at J to 2 bases, leaving 10 bases not matched to a gene. The CDR3 nucleotides read TGTGCCTGTCTCCCAGGACAGGCTCCCTACGAGCAGTACTTC. Its protein product is CACLPGQAPYEQYF.

The rearrangement joins TRBV23-1 to TRBJ1-1, with D unresolved. TRBV23-1 is labeled an ORF, and its function is uncertain. V was pared by 0 bases and J by 0 bases, with 11 bases between. The CDR3 is 16 residues long. The CDR3, as DNA: TGCGCCAGCAGTCAATCGGCCAGATTCATGAACACTGAAGCTTTCTTT. Residues: CASSQSARFMNTEAFF.

J is TRBJ2-7 and V is TRBV30; 7 nucleotides line up with TRBD1. The CDR3 spans 14 residues. Germline trimming cut 3 bases from V and 2 bases from J; bases unmatched to any gene: 7. Germline values: CDR1 GTSNPN, CDR2 SVGIG (reference sequence). This chain's CDR3 is CAWSDWDRTYEQYF. The CDR3 coding sequence is TGTGCCTGGAGCGATTGGGACAGAACCTACGAGCAGTACTTC.

DNA of the CDR3: TGTGCCAGCAGCTTAGTGTGGGCAGAGGAGACCCAGTACTTC. This gives the protein CASSLVWAEETQYF. The rearrangement joins TRBV11-2 to TRBJ2-5; no clear D gene. This CDR3 spans 14 amino acids. The germline CDR1 and CDR2 sequences are SGHAT and FQNNGV. Trimming removed 1 base at V and 5 bases at J, with 11 bases between.

The chain employs TRBV5-6 and TRBJ2-3, with TRBD2 matching over 10 bases. With 7 bases clipped from V and 4 bases from J, the junction kept 9 bases outside the gene matches. Germline V gives CDR1 SGHDT, CDR2 YYEEEE. CDR3 size: 15 residues. CDR3 protein: CASCVLAGKADTQYF. CDR3 DNA: TGTGCCAGCTGCGTACTAGCGGGAAAGGCAGATACGCAGTATTTT.

The chain combines TRBV19 with TRBJ1-1, with D possibly TRBD1 on 5 matching bases. Germline CDR1 reads LNHDA; CDR2 reads SQIVND (reference sequence). The CDR3 runs to 14 residues. With 8 bases removed from V and 1 base from J, the gap between germline ends came to 14 bases. As DNA, the CDR3 is TGTGCCAGTCGCTACACCAGGGCGAACACTGAAGCTTTCTTT. It specifies CASRYTRANTEAFF.

V gene TRBV28 combines with J gene TRBJ2-4; possibly TRBD1 for D (6 bases). In germline, CDR1 is MDHEN, CDR2 SYDVKM. V gave up 10 bases and J gave up 2 bases, with 12 bases separating them. The CDR3 has 13 amino acids. As DNA, the CDR3 is TGTGCCATCGAAGGGGGACCCAAAAACATTCAGTACTTC. It is translated as CAIEGGPKNIQYF.